This TCR beta chain was recovered during a study of beta chain features in type 1 diabetes. Expressed TCRB transcripts were sequenced after all isolated RNA was converted to cDNA. Profiling relied on immunoSEQ multiplex PCR, and the TCRdb table lists in-frame clones only, not all of them. The sample has about 240,000 clones, around 26% seen once. This clone was found once. As yet, its antigen is unknown. Trimming removed 1 base at V and 1 base at J, with 10 bases between. The length of the CDR3 is 15 residues. Per the germline V gene, CDR1 is SGHVS and CDR2 is FNYEAQ. General study points: Researchers reported that naive, central memory and Treg TCRB repertoires appeared more similar in patients than in healthy donors.

V is TRBV7-6 and J is TRBJ1-1; D is possibly TRBD1 (6 bases). This TCR came from a man between 25 and 39 years old in good health. Sequencing was carried out using central memory CD4+ T cells from blood. CDR3 sequence (DNA): TGTGCCAGCAGCTTAGTGGACAGTTCGAACACTGAAGCTTTCTTT. Its protein is CASSLVDSSNTEAFF. The full variable domain, with the rest looked up from reference TRBV7-6 and TRBJ1-1, is GAGVSQSPRYKVTKRGQDVALRCDPISGHVSLYWYRQALGQGPEFLTYFNYEAQQDKSGLPNDRFSAERPEGSISTLTIQRTEQRDSAMYRCASSLVDSSNTEAFFGQGTRLTVV.